Given below is one TCR beta chain in context. What it binds is unknown. The CDR3 spans 16 residues. CDR1 is LGHNA and CDR2 is YNFKEQ in the germline V gene. Trimming stripped 10 bases from V and 5 bases from J, with 23 bases between. These data belong to a study of lymphopenia after photon versus proton radiotherapy. Study-level points and caveats: Oligoclonal CD8+ Temra expansion after nadir drove photon patients' diversity drop.

Libraries were prepared by immunoSEQ multiplex PCR; TCRdb keeps only in-frame clonotypes and omits some of them. The sample has approximately 47,000 clones, approximately 85% seen once. This TCR came from a middle-aged man with gastric cancer. V is TRBV4-2 and J is TRBJ1-4; possible D gene TRBD1, 5 bases. The starting material was peripheral blood, obtained from a patient treated with photon-based radiotherapy. The CDR3 protein is CATRESTGPLNEKLFF. DNA of the CDR3: TGTGCCACCCGAGAGTCTACGGGGCCGTTAAATGAAAAACTGTTTTTT.